The 32 T cell receptor beta chains reported below all come from one sample, sequenced in a study of identical twins. TCRdb analysed the 5' RACE reads with MiXCR anew, one entry per CDR3 protein. Of 550,000 to 800,000 distinct CDR3 sequences detected, under 8.5% appear once; the ten largest clones hold less than 2%. The same data also contributed to another study, on yellow fever vaccine responses in identical twins.

Specimen: PBMCs. These receptor sequences come from a woman aged 18-29 years in good health.

The rearrangement joins TRBV2 to TRBJ2-2, with D perhaps assigned TRBD1 or TRBD2 (5 bases each). V lost 3 bases and J lost 4, with 9 bases in between. This CDR3 region has 14 residues. Germline V gene data show CDR1 as SNHLY and CDR2 as FYNNEI. The CDR3 here is CASSEGVVTGELFF. The DNA for the CDR3 is TGTGCCAGCAGTGAGGGGGTGGTCACCGGGGAGCTGTTTTTT.

This clonotype has a handful of counts. The V call is TRBV4-1, the J call TRBJ1-2; D is uncertain. CDR3 length: 17 residues. Looked up from germline, CDR1 is MGHRA and CDR2 is YSYEKL. The V end lost 0 bases, the J end lost 4 bases, and 18 bases lay between the germline ends. Here the CDR3 reads CASSQDRTTAFGYGYTF. The CDR3 DNA is TGCGCCAGCAGCCAAGACAGGACCACAGCCTTCGGCTATGGCTACACCTTC.

The V and J genes are TRBV29-1 and TRBJ1-2, with unresolved D. Germline CDR1 and CDR2: SQVTM and ANQGSEA. Trimming removed 2 bases at V and 0 bases at J, with 10 bases between. The CDR3 spans 14 residues. The CDR3 region has the DNA TGCAGCGTTGAAAGGCAAACCTCTAACTATGGCTACACCTTC. This sequence encodes CSVERQTSNYGYTF.

Only a few counts were recorded for this clonotype. This rearrangement joins TRBV5-1 to TRBJ2-7, with D tentatively TRBD1 (5 bases). The CDR3 consists of 14 residues. Trimming left V 5 bases short and J 0 bases short, with 12 bases between. Germline-derived CDR1 and CDR2 are SGHRS and YFSETQ. The CDR3 DNA sequence: TGCGCCAGCAGTTCAGGGCTGGGCTCCTACGAGCAGTACGTC. Its protein is CASSSGLGSYEQYV.

Many counts were recorded for this clonotype. Written as DNA, the CDR3 is TGTGCCAGCAGCTTTGACAGGCTGAACACTGAAGCTTTCTTT. Protein: CASSFDRLNTEAFF. The gene calls are TRBV7-9 and TRBJ1-1; D may be TRBD1 (6 bases). The length of the CDR3 is 14 residues. V gave up 3 bases and J gave up 0 bases, with 8 bases separating them. Germline values: CDR1 SEHNR, CDR2 FQNEAQ (reference sequence).

This clonotype came up a few times. The genes are TRBV9 and TRBJ2-1, with a weak D call TRBD2 (5 bases). Looked up from germline, CDR1 is SGDLS and CDR2 is YYNGEE. The CDR3 totals 18 residues. The V gene lost 3 bases and the J gene lost 0 bases, with 19 bases spanning the gap. CDR3 sequence reads: CASSGERMLGSSYNEQFF. The CDR3 DNA sequence: TGTGCCAGCAGCGGAGAAAGGATGTTGGGGAGCTCCTACAATGAGCAGTTCTTC.

In its sample, this clonotype was seen a few times. The chain uses TRBV4-1 and TRBJ1-5; D uncertain. V gave up 1 base and J gave up 3 bases, with 10 bases separating them. The CDR3 runs 15 residues. Per the germline V gene, CDR1 is MGHRA and CDR2 is YSYEKL. As DNA, the CDR3 is TGCGCCAGCAGCCAAGTATGGCAGTACAATCAGCCCCAGCATTTT. It specifies CASSQVWQYNQPQHF.

This clonotype was observed a few times. The chain uses TRBV5-1 and TRBJ2-7, with TRBD1 identical over 7 bases. The CDR3 totals 14 residues. The V gene end was trimmed by 0 bases and the J gene end by 6 bases; junction bases not matched to a gene: 6. Germline V gene sequence: CDR1 SGHRS, CDR2 YFSETQ. The CDR3 bases are TGCGCCAGCAGCTTGGGTCGACAGGGAAGCGAGCAGTACTTC. Its translation: CASSLGRQGSEQYF.

This clonotype was counted ten times or more. The CDR3 DNA follows: TGCGCCAGCAGCTTAAGTCGGAACGGCTACACTGAAGCTTTCTTT. Amino acids: CASSLSRNGYTEAFF. The genes are TRBV5-1 and TRBJ1-1, with D unresolved. Germline lookup yields CDR1 SGHRS and CDR2 YFSETQ. The V end was cut by 2 bases, the J end by 3 bases, with 14 bases between. The CDR3 is made up of 15 amino acids.

This clonotype was counted ten times or more. This chain uses TRBV2 with TRBJ1-1; tentative D call: TRBD1 (6 bases). This CDR3 has 12 amino acids. In germline, CDR1 is SNHLY, CDR2 FYNNEI. V was trimmed by 8 bases and J by 4 bases, leaving 11 bases between them. The CDR3 reads CASGTGLTEAFF. CDR3 nucleotides: TGTGCCAGCGGAACAGGGCTCACTGAAGCTTTCTTT.

Only a few counts were recorded for this clonotype. The chain has TRBV6-2 or TRBV6-3 and TRBJ2-2, with D possibly matching TRBD2 (5 bases). Germline V gene lookup returns CDR1 MNHEY and CDR2 SVGEGT. V was shortened by 6 bases and J by 5 bases, with 10 bases between the two germline ends. The length of the CDR3 is 13 residues. The CDR3 DNA reads TGTGCCAGCAGGCGGGTTGGGACCGGGGAGCTGTTTTTT. It codes for CASRRVGTGELFF.

The CDR3 bases are TGTGCCAGCAACCCGGGACCTGGTGGCACTGAAGCTTTCTTT. It is translated as CASNPGPGGTEAFF. The V and J genes are TRBV12-3 or TRBV12-4 and TRBJ1-1, with TRBD1 as a possible D gene (5 bases). Trimming left V 7 bases short and J 4 bases short, with 16 bases between. The CDR3 loop spans 14 amino acids.

This clonotype was detected ten times or more. The genes are TRBV20-1 and TRBJ1-1; D gene ambiguous. The length of the CDR3 is 10 residues. V was clipped by 1 base and J by 6 bases, with 3 bases between them. CDR1 DFQATT and CDR2 SNEGSKA come from the germline V gene (reference sequence). CDR3 bases: TGCAGTGCTAGAGTTTCTGAAGCTTTCTTT. Protein: CSARVSEAFF.

This clonotype was observed a handful of times. The rearrangement joins TRBV12-3 or TRBV12-4 to TRBJ1-2; D is perhaps TRBD1 (5 bases). CDR3 length: 15 residues. V was pared by 3 bases and J by 3 bases, with 14 bases between. CDR3: CASSFALRGDYGYTF. The DNA of the CDR3 is TGTGCCAGCAGTTTCGCCCTGAGAGGGGACTATGGCTACACCTTC.

This clonotype showed up many times. The chain has TRBV5-5 and TRBJ1-1; D might be TRBD1 (5 bases). Per the germline V gene, CDR1 is SGHKS and CDR2 is YYEKEE (reference sequence). Trimming shortened V by 5 bases and J by 3 bases, and 11 bases separated the two germline ends. The CDR3 has 13 residues. The CDR3 loop is CASRLDSYTEAFF. In DNA form, the CDR3 reads TGTGCCAGCAGATTAGACAGTTACACTGAAGCTTTCTTT.

The chain is built from TRBV10-2 and TRBJ2-1; TRBD2 matches at 8 bases. Losses at the gene ends were 6 bases for V and 7 bases for J; bases not matched to a gene: 11. Germline-derived CDR1 and CDR2 are WSHSY and SAAADI. The CDR3 consists of 15 residues. CDR3 region: CASREAGASGNEQFF. CDR3 sequence (DNA): TGCGCCAGCAGGGAAGCGGGAGCTAGTGGGAATGAGCAGTTCTTC.

This clonotype was counted only a few times. The chain combines TRBV27 with TRBJ2-6; D ambiguous. The CDR3 runs to 14 residues. V dropped 6 bases and J dropped 0 bases, with 6 bases sitting between them. In germline, CDR1 is MNHEY, CDR2 SMNVEV (reference sequence). The chain's CDR3 is CASRRISGANVLTF. As DNA, the CDR3 is TGTGCCAGCAGGAGGATCTCTGGGGCCAACGTCCTGACTTTC.

This clonotype has ten or more counts. The chain recombines TRBV5-1 with TRBJ2-7; D possibly corresponds to TRBD1 (6 bases). The length of the CDR3 is 15 residues. Germline CDR1 is SGHRS and CDR2 is YFSETQ. The ends were cut back, 4 bases at V and 3 bases at J, with 17 bases in the middle. This CDR3 reads CASSPLGGFGYEQYF. Written as DNA, the CDR3 is TGCGCCAGCAGCCCACTAGGGGGATTCGGCTACGAGCAGTACTTC.

This clonotype was detected many times. The genes are TRBV3-1 and TRBJ1-2, with 8 nucleotides matching TRBD1. The CDR3 has 14 amino acids. Germline loops: CDR1 LGHDT, CDR2 YNNKEL (reference sequence). The V and J ends lost 4 bases and 5 bases, in that order; junction bases with no gene match: 6. CDR3: CASSPVQGAYGYTF. The CDR3 DNA follows: TGTGCCAGCAGCCCCGTCCAGGGGGCGTATGGCTACACCTTC.

This clonotype came up a few times. The chain joins TRBV24-1 to TRBJ2-3; 8 nucleotides match TRBD2. J lost 2 bases, V lost 0 bases, and 3 bases had no gene match. The germline V gene has CDR1 KGHDR and CDR2 SFDVKD. The CDR3 loop spans 16 amino acids. The CDR3 reads CATSDLSGGYTDTQYF. The CDR3 DNA reads TGTGCCACCAGTGATTTGAGCGGGGGATACACAGATACGCAGTATTTT.

This rearrangement joins TRBV6-5 to TRBJ2-1; D is ambiguous. Trimming removed 3 bases from V and 4 bases from J, with 7 bases in between. CDR1 is MNHEY, CDR2 SVGAGI, per germline. The CDR3 runs 13 residues. This CDR3 reads CASSYRVYNEQFF. The CDR3 nucleotides are TGTGCCAGCAGTTATCGGGTTTACAATGAGCAGTTCTTC.

This clonotype showed up just a few times. The rearrangement joins TRBV7-9 to TRBJ2-1; no clear D gene. The CDR3 totals 14 residues. Germline assignment: CDR1 SEHNR and CDR2 FQNEAQ (reference sequence). V lost 2 bases and J 6 bases, leaving 11 bases between the germline ends. The CDR3 bases are TGTGCCAGCAGCTTATTCGGGTCGGGCAATGAGCAGTTCTTC. Its translation is CASSLFGSGNEQFF.

V gene TRBV29-1 combines with J gene TRBJ2-2; D is uncertain. The V gene lost 4 bases and the J gene lost 0 bases, with 6 bases spanning the gap. The CDR3 covers 13 residues. Germline CDR1 and CDR2: SQVTM and ANQGSEA. CDR3 sequence (DNA): TGCAGCGTTGCGTGGTCGAACACCGGGGAGCTGTTTTTT. Translated, it gives CSVAWSNTGELFF.

There are a few counts of this clonotype. No DNA is shown, since the ends of the CDR3 on it are uncertain; the CDR3 is the one TCRdb lists. The V call is TRBV7-9, the J call TRBJ2-1; no DNA check was done on the table's D call, TRBD2. Termini included, the CDR3 measures 14 amino acids. Germline V gene lookup returns CDR1 SEHNR and CDR2 FQNEAQ (reference sequence). The CDR3 loop reads CASSFVASGSWAIF.

There are a few counts of this clonotype. The chain employs TRBV7-9 and TRBJ2-1, with TRBD2 matching over 9 bases. CDR1 and CDR2 from the germline V gene are SEHNR and FQNEAQ (reference sequence). After removal of 5 bases from V and 8 bases from J, the junction contained 10 bases not matched to a gene. This CDR3 is built from 15 residues. CDR3 DNA sequence: TGTGCCAGCAGCGCACGTAGCGGGAGTCGGGATGAGCAGTTCTTC. Amino acids: CASSARSGSRDEQFF.

A few counts support this clonotype. The chain carries TRBV5-1 and TRBJ2-7, with 9 bases aligning to TRBD2. Germline V gene data show CDR1 as SGHRS and CDR2 as YFSETQ. Germline trimming cut 3 bases from V and 3 bases from J; bases unmatched to any gene: 4. CDR3 length equals 14 residues. CDR3 sequence: CASSWTTSGYEQYF. Written as DNA, the CDR3 is TGCGCCAGCAGCTGGACGACTAGCGGCTACGAGCAGTACTTC. Full variable domain (outside the CDR3, taken from reference TRBV5-1 and TRBJ2-7): KAGVTQTPRYLIKTRGQQVTLSCSPISGHRSVSWYQQTPGQGLQFLFEYFSETQRNKGNFPGRFSGRQFSNSRSEMNVSTLELGDSALYLCASSWTTSGYEQYFGPGTRLTVT.

This clonotype was picked up many times. The V call is TRBV4-2, the J call TRBJ2-7; 10 bases map to TRBD2. Germline V lookup: CDR1 LGHNA, CDR2 YNFKEQ. V dropped 0 bases and J dropped 3; count of bases not matched to a gene: 5. The CDR3 has 16 residues. Written as DNA, the CDR3 is TGTGCCAGCAGCCAAGATTCGGCTAGCGGGAGCTACGAGCAGTACTTC. It yields the protein CASSQDSASGSYEQYF.

This clonotype appeared a few times. V gene TRBV7-2 combines with J gene TRBJ1-1; 7 nucleotides match TRBD1. CDR3 length equals 15 residues. Trimming at V came to 3 bases and at J to 0 bases, leaving 4 bases not matched to a gene. Germline V CDR1 and CDR2: SGHTA, FQGNSA. As DNA, the CDR3 is TGTGCCAGCAGCTTTAGGGGGCAGATGAACACTGAAGCTTTCTTT. Translation: CASSFRGQMNTEAFF.

In its sample, this clonotype was seen many times. The V call is TRBV3-1, the J call TRBJ2-2, with 7 positions matching TRBD1. CDR1 LGHDT and CDR2 YNNKEL come from the germline V gene (reference sequence). Losses at the gene ends were 0 bases for V and 5 bases for J; bases not matched to a gene: 9. The CDR3 has 17 residues. DNA of the CDR3: TGTGCCAGCAGCCAAGATGAGCAGGGGGATTGGACCGGGGAGCTGTTTTTT. Amino acid sequence: CASSQDEQGDWTGELFF.

This clonotype was seen repeatedly, ten times or more. This rearrangement joins TRBV5-1 to TRBJ1-6, with D possibly TRBD1 on 5 matching bases. The CDR3 spans 14 residues. The germline gives CDR1 SGHRS, CDR2 YFSETQ. Between the trimmed V and J ends, which lost 7 bases and 6 bases, there was a span of 14 bases. The CDR3 region has the DNA TGCGCCAGCGCTTCGGGGGTTTTTAATTCACCCCTCCACTTT. It encodes CASASGVFNSPLHF.

Many counts were recorded for this clonotype. V is TRBV7-9 and J is TRBJ2-5; 9 nucleotides match TRBD2. The CDR3 has 15 residues. Germline V gene data show CDR1 as SEHNR and CDR2 as FQNEAQ (reference sequence). The V and J ends lost 1 base and 5 bases, in that order; junction bases with no gene match: 5. The CDR3 loop reads CASSLEVAGDETQYF. CDR3 nucleotide sequence: TGTGCCAGCAGCTTAGAAGTAGCGGGAGACGAGACCCAGTACTTC.

The chain recombines TRBV5-1 with TRBJ2-5; a weak D match, TRBD2 (5 bases). In germline, CDR1 is SGHRS, CDR2 YFSETQ. Trimming removed 7 bases from V and 2 bases from J, with 15 bases in between. This CDR3 region has 14 residues. CDR3 region: CASAFGELQETQYF. The DNA of the CDR3 is TGCGCCAGCGCCTTCGGGGAGCTTCAAGAGACCCAGTACTTC.